This T cell receptor (beta chain) was found in a study of cytomegalovirus exposure and HLA in healthy donors. Study findings and constraints: At a 0.05 false discovery rate, a later analysis found over 15,000 TCR beta sequences to be associated with HLA alleles. One later analysis reportedly identified an Asian-associated ancestry cluster that showed fewer N-insertions than the approximately 710-donor mean. Productive status was seen about 90% or about 30% of the time for most TCR beta V segments in an earlier analysis.

Note on this clone: What it binds is not known.

Trimming took 5 bases from V and 1 from J; bases not matched to a gene: 4. CDR1 and CDR2 from the germline V gene are SGHTA and FQGNSA. CDR3 length: 15 residues. The study ran its PCR with 60 Vbeta and 13 Jbeta primers. Profiling relied on immunoSEQ multiplex PCR, and the TCRdb table lists in-frame clones only, not all of them. The data show 200,000 or so clones, with 75% to 80% seen just once and roughly 2.1% held by the top ten. The sequenced material came from PBMCs. The TCR sequence derives from a woman younger than 45 in good health and CMV-seropositive. The V gene is TRBV7-2, the J gene TRBJ2-3; 9 nucleotides match TRBD1. The CDR3 bases are TGTGCCAGCAGCGCCCGGACAGGGGGCACAGATACGCAGTATTTT. Translating it yields CASSARTGGTDTQYF.